Presented here are 23 T cell receptor beta chains from one specimen sequenced in a study of cytomegalovirus exposure and HLA in healthy donors. Researchers ran the PCR with 60 Vbeta and 13 Jbeta primers. This table comes from immunoSEQ multiplex PCR, and its TCRdb copy is limited to in-frame clones, with some not included. The table records 120,000 to 150,000 clones, over 65% of them present only once. What was sequenced was PBMCs. These receptors were taken from a middle-aged man in good health and CMV-seropositive.

This rearrangement joins TRBV5-1 to TRBJ2-5; 8 nucleotides line up with TRBD2. The CDR3 consists of 16 residues. The V segment lost 4 bases and the J segment 4 bases; nucleotides outside the gene matches: 12. Per the germline V gene, CDR1 is SGHRS and CDR2 is YFSETQ. The CDR3 spells CASSPSQGLVAETQYF. CDR3 sequence (DNA): TGCGCCAGCAGCCCTTCCCAGGGACTAGTGGCAGAGACCCAGTACTTC. The whole variable domain, remainder taken from reference TRBV5-1 and TRBJ2-5, is KAGVTQTPRYLIKTRGQQVTLSCSPISGHRSVSWYQQTPGQGLQFLFEYFSETQRNKGNFPGRFSGRQFSNSRSEMNVSTLELGDSALYLCASSPSQGLVAETQYFGPGTRLLVL.

V gene TRBV13 combines with J gene TRBJ2-2; 10 nucleotides line up with TRBD2. CDR3 length equals 16 residues. V shed 1 base and J 5 bases; nucleotides not matched to a gene: 4. Germline-derived CDR1 and CDR2 are PRHDT and FYEKMQ (reference sequence). The CDR3 region has the DNA TGTGCCAGCAGCTTAGTAGCGGGAGGATGGACCGGGGAGCTGTTTTTT. This gives the protein CASSLVAGGWTGELFF.

CDR3 protein: CASLSYNEQFF. Here the CDR3 DNA reads TGTGCCAGCCTATCTTACAATGAGCAGTTCTTC. The chain employs TRBV27 and TRBJ2-1, with D hard to call. Germline loops: CDR1 MNHEY, CDR2 SMNVEV (reference sequence). The V and J ends lost 8 bases and 4 bases respectively, with 6 bases between them. CDR3 length equals 11 residues.

The chain uses TRBV6-1 and TRBJ1-1; possibly TRBD1 for D (6 bases). Germline CDR1 MNHNS, CDR2 SASEGT. This CDR3 comprises 14 residues. Trimming removed 3 bases from V and 5 bases from J, with 13 bases in between. The CDR3 region is CASSDPSQGTEAFF. DNA of the CDR3: TGTGCCAGCAGTGATCCCTCTCAGGGGACTGAAGCTTTCTTT.

The V gene is TRBV4-2, the J gene TRBJ2-7; 8 nucleotides line up with TRBD2. The CDR3 consists of 16 residues. From germline, CDR1 is LGHNA and CDR2 YNFKEQ. With V trimmed by 0 bases and J by 5 bases, 9 bases remained unmatched. This chain's CDR3 is CASSQDWAGGEDEQYF. The CDR3 bases are TGTGCCAGCAGCCAAGATTGGGCGGGGGGTGAGGACGAGCAGTACTTC.

In this sample, this clone turned up once. At one boundary the junction diverges from the germline segment, which might be a read error. The rearrangement joins TRBV7-9 to TRBJ2-7, with 8 bases matching TRBD2. Germline CDR1 and CDR2: SEHNR and FQNEAQ (reference sequence). The CDR3 is made up of 17 amino acids. CDR3 sequence reads: CSSSLVGVSGKLGEQYF. In nucleotides, the CDR3 is TGTTCCAGCAGCTTAGTCGGAGTTAGCGGGAAGTTAGGGGAGCAGTACTTC. Supplemented by reference TRBV7-9 and TRBJ2-7, the full variable domain reads DTGVSQNPRHKITKRGQNVTFRCDPISEHNRLYWYRQTLGQGPEFLTYFQNEAQLEKSRLLSDRFSAERPKGSFSTLEIQRTEQGDSAMYLCSSSLVGVSGKLGEQYFGPGTRLTVT.

V and J are TRBV30 and TRBJ1-1; D unresolved. From germline, CDR1 is GTSNPN and CDR2 SVGIG (reference sequence). The CDR3 runs 11 residues. Trimming shortened V by 4 bases and J by 5 bases, and 8 bases separated the two germline ends. Here the CDR3 reads CAWKTGTEAFF. The CDR3, as DNA: TGTGCCTGGAAGACGGGGACTGAAGCTTTCTTT.

The chain carries TRBV5-1 and TRBJ2-2; tentatively, D is TRBD1 (6 bases). V lost 4 bases and J lost 2, with 15 bases in between. This CDR3 has 16 amino acids. Germline V gene sequence: CDR1 SGHRS, CDR2 YFSETQ. The CDR3 region is CASSIIVGANTGELFF. The CDR3 DNA is TGCGCCAGCAGCATAATTGTGGGGGCTAACACCGGGGAGCTGTTTTTT.

The chain couples TRBV11-1 to TRBJ1-1; no clear D. The germline V gene encodes CDR1 SGHAT and CDR2 FQDESV (reference sequence). Trimming removed 5 bases at V and 7 bases at J, with 8 bases between. This CDR3 has 11 amino acids. The CDR3 coding sequence is TGTGCCAGCAGCCGAGGCAGTGAAGCTTTCTTT. This translates into CASSRGSEAFF.

V usage is TRBV7-9 and J usage is TRBJ1-5; D possibly corresponds to TRBD1 (5 bases). The V end was cut by 1 base, the J end by 6 bases, with 7 bases between. Germline loops: CDR1 SEHNR, CDR2 FQNEAQ (reference sequence). This CDR3 is 13 amino acids long. CDR3 in DNA: TGTGCCAGCAGCTTAGGGGGCAGTCAGCCCCAGCATTTT. This translates into CASSLGGSQPQHF.

CDR3 sequence: CSVAGTGAQPQHF. CDR3 coding DNA: TGCAGCGTTGCCGGGACAGGGGCTCAGCCCCAGCATTTT. The chain links TRBV29-1 to TRBJ1-5; 10 positions agree with TRBD1. The CDR3 has 13 amino acids. V lost 4 bases, J lost 6 bases, and 3 bases stayed unmatched. The germline V gene has CDR1 SQVTM and CDR2 ANQGSEA.

The chain is built from TRBV30 and TRBJ1-5; D is perhaps TRBD1 (6 bases). V was pared by 3 bases and J by 3 bases, with 12 bases between. This CDR3 region has 14 residues. Germline CDR1 GTSNPN, CDR2 SVGIG (reference sequence). The CDR3 here is CAWSYGQYNQPQHF. CDR3 sequence (DNA): TGTGCCTGGAGCTATGGACAGTACAATCAGCCCCAGCATTTT.

CDR3: CASSSTGTGELFF. CDR3 bases: TGTGCCAGCAGCTCAACAGGGACCGGGGAGCTGTTTTTT. The V gene is TRBV7-2, the J gene TRBJ2-2, with TRBD1 as a possible D gene (6 bases). CDR3 length: 13 residues. Between the trimmed V and J ends, which lost 4 bases and 5 bases, there was a span of 8 bases. Germline values: CDR1 SGHTA, CDR2 FQGNSA.

This chain joins TRBV7-8 and TRBJ1-5; D is perhaps TRBD1 (6 bases). V lost 1 base, J lost 7 bases, and 17 bases lay in between. The V gene's germline CDR1 is SGHVS and CDR2 FQNEAQ. The CDR3 totals 16 residues. The CDR3 reads CASSLEGGLNGQPQHF. In DNA form, the CDR3 reads TGTGCCAGCAGCTTAGAAGGGGGTCTTAACGGCCAGCCCCAGCATTTT.

The rearrangement joins TRBV27 to TRBJ2-3; 11 bases fit TRBD2. Germline trimming cut 5 bases from V and 2 bases from J; bases unmatched to any gene: 12. The length of the CDR3 is 18 residues. In germline, CDR1 is MNHEY, CDR2 SMNVEV (reference sequence). The CDR3 coding sequence is TGTGCCAGCAGTCTCAAGACCGGGACTAGCGGCCACACAGATACGCAGTATTTT. Its translation: CASSLKTGTSGHTDTQYF.

This clone came up once. The chain joins TRBV7-9 to TRBJ1-1; possibly TRBD1 for D (6 bases). CDR1 is SEHNR, CDR2 FQNEAQ, per germline (reference sequence). This CDR3 is built from 14 residues. Trimming left V 5 bases short and J 10 bases short, with 20 bases between. The CDR3 loop is CASSPLLTGSRAFF. The CDR3 bases are TGTGCCAGCAGCCCCTTGCTGACAGGCAGTAGAGCTTTCTTT.

The V call is TRBV10-3, the J call TRBJ1-5; perhaps TRBD1 as D (5 bases). This CDR3 region has 15 residues. V gave up 3 bases and J gave up 7 bases, with 16 bases separating them. The germline V gene has CDR1 ENHRY and CDR2 SYGVKD. The CDR3 is CAISEGRVQVQPQHF. The CDR3 DNA reads as TGTGCCATCAGTGAAGGCAGGGTGCAAGTGCAGCCCCAGCATTTT.

The chain combines TRBV27 with TRBJ2-1, with a weak D call TRBD2 (5 bases). The germline V and J ends were trimmed by 4 bases and 4 bases, with 5 bases remaining between them. Looked up from germline, CDR1 is MNHEY and CDR2 is SMNVEV (reference sequence). The CDR3 has 12 residues. Written as DNA, the CDR3 is TGTGCCAGCAGTTCGGGATACAATGAGCAGTTCTTC. Its translation is CASSSGYNEQFF.

This clone was counted once. The chain couples TRBV10-2 to TRBJ2-7; D is ambiguous. Germline V gene data show CDR1 as WSHSY and CDR2 as SAAADI. The CDR3 loop spans 15 amino acids. V lost 6 bases, J lost 0 bases, and 15 bases lay in between. The CDR3 reads CASRISSVPSYEQYF. CDR3 sequence (DNA): TGCGCCAGCAGGATATCGAGCGTACCCTCCTACGAGCAGTACTTC.

This chain connects TRBV5-1 to TRBJ2-5; maybe TRBD1 (6 bases). Trimming pared 2 bases from V and 5 bases from J, leaving 13 bases between. The CDR3 spans 14 residues. Germline V gives CDR1 SGHRS, CDR2 YFSETQ. The chain's CDR3 is CASSFGTTFETQYF. Here the CDR3 DNA reads TGCGCCAGCAGCTTCGGGACAACTTTTGAGACCCAGTACTTC.

This sequence joins TRBV7-9 and TRBJ2-5; D perhaps matches TRBD2 (5 bases). CDR3 length: 14 residues. V lost 5 bases and J 2 bases, leaving 12 bases between the germline ends. CDR1 and CDR2 from the germline V gene are SEHNR and FQNEAQ (reference sequence). The CDR3 region is CASSPRGRQETQYF. The CDR3 nucleotides read TGTGCCAGCAGCCCCCGGGGTAGACAAGAGACCCAGTACTTC.

The chain is built from TRBV11-2 and TRBJ2-1; a weak D match, TRBD1 (6 bases). The germline CDR1 and CDR2 sequences are SGHAT and FQNNGV. V lost 4 bases, J lost 6 bases, and 13 bases lay in between. CDR3 length: 14 residues. The CDR3 spells CASSSTGRPNEQFF. CDR3 bases: TGTGCCAGCAGCTCCACAGGGCGCCCCAATGAGCAGTTCTTC. The whole variable domain, remainder taken from reference TRBV11-2 and TRBJ2-1, is EAGVAQSPRYKIIEKRQSVAFWCNPISGHATLYWYQQILGQGPKLLIQFQNNGVVDDSQLPKDRFSAERLKGVDSTLKIQPAKLEDSAVYLCASSSTGRPNEQFFGPGTRLTVL.

The chain's CDR3 is CASSPRLGEGNTEAFF. The DNA for the CDR3 is TGTGCCAGCTCACCACGCCTTGGGGAGGGGAACACTGAAGCTTTCTTT. The chain combines TRBV18 with TRBJ1-1; D not resolved. Germline V gives CDR1 KGHSH, CDR2 LQKENI. Trimming pared 1 base from V and 1 base from J, leaving 13 bases between. This CDR3 is 16 amino acids long. Combining the CDR3 with reference TRBV18 and TRBJ1-1 gives the whole variable domain NAGVMQNPRHLVRRRGQEARLRCSPMKGHSHVYWYRQLPEEGLKFMVYLQKENIIDESGMPKERFSAEFPKEGPSILRIQQVVRGDSAAYFCASSPRLGEGNTEAFFGQGTRLTVV.